These T cell receptor beta chains were read from a single sample in a study of response to subunit inactivated influenza vaccine. One entry per CDR3 protein results from TCRdb running MiXCR on the RT-PCR reads. In the table there are 550,000 to 600,000 distinct CDR3 sequences, about 10% of which are singletons. Material: PBMCs from blood, obtained on the day of vaccination. All receptors derive from a man between 50 and 59 years old who received an inactivated influenza vaccine. Both conserved end residues are part of each CDR3. The D gene is left open where the match is weak. Expanded clones are given a class, and other clones once, few, many or no size at all.

abundance | j_gene | v_gene | d_gene | CDR3nt | CDR3aa
NA | TRBJ2-1 | TRBV28 | NA | TGTGCCAGCAGTTTACTCCCCACCGATGAGCAGTTCTTC | CASSLLPTDEQFF
few | TRBJ2-1 | TRBV7-9 | TRBD1 | TGTGCCAGCAGCCGATCCTCCGGGACAGGGGTCGGTAATGAGCAGTTCTTC | CASSRSSGTGVGNEQFF
few | TRBJ2-1 | TRBV4-3 | TRBD2 | TGCGCCAGCAGCCAAGAAGTAGCGGGAGGCTCGCGGGAGCAGTTCTTC | CASSQEVAGGSREQFF
few | TRBJ2-5 | TRBV11-2 | NA | TGTGCCAGCAGCCTAGGATCACTTTGGGGGGAGGCCCAGTACTTC | CASSLGSLWGEAQYF
few | TRBJ1-2 | TRBV29-1 | NA | TGCAGCGTTGCCAGGGAGTCTAACTATGGCTACACCTTC | CSVARESNYGYTF
few | TRBJ2-1 | TRBV27 | TRBD2 | TGTGCCAGCAGTTTACGGCCGGGACTAGCACTAGTCAATGAGCAGTTCTTC | CASSLRPGLALVNEQFF
NA | TRBJ2-3 | TRBV24-1 | TRBD1 | TGTGCCACCAGTGATTCGAGGACAGGACTTGCAGATACGCAGTATTTT | CATSDSRTGLADTQYF
NA | TRBJ2-2 | TRBV7-9 | TRBD2 | TGTGCCAGCAGCTTACCCCTAGCGGGACTGATCGGGGAGCTGTTTTTT | CASSLPLAGLIGELFF
NA | TRBJ1-1 | TRBV6-5 | NA | TGTGCCAGCAGTTACGGGGAAGGGGAAACTGAAGCTTTCTTT | CASSYGEGETEAFF
NA | TRBJ2-3 | TRBV7-2 | NA | TGTGCCAGCAGCTTAGTTGGGTTCCCTCCAAATACGCAGTATTTT | CASSLVGFPPNTQYF
NA | TRBJ1-6 | TRBV25-1 | NA | TGTGCCAGCAGCCGACAGTTCTCCTATAATTCACCCCTCCACTTT | CASSRQFSYNSPLHF
NA | TRBJ1-6 | TRBV9 | NA | TGTGTCAGCAGCGGAGGGCTAAATTCACCCCTCCACTTT | CVSSGGLNSPLHF
few | TRBJ2-4 | TRBV12-3/TRBV12-4 | NA | TGTGCCAGCAGTTCGGCCCTTCTAGCCAAAAACATTCAGTACTTC | CASSSALLAKNIQYF
NA | TRBJ2-3 | TRBV20-1 | NA | TGCAGTGCTCCAATGAGGGCGGCAGATACGCAGTATTTT | CSAPMRAADTQYF
few | TRBJ2-3 | TRBV20-1 | NA | TGCAGTGCTAGAGATTTAGGGGGGGGCACAGATACGCAGTATTTT | CSARDLGGGTDTQYF
NA | TRBJ2-7 | TRBV7-9 | TRBD1 | TGTGCCAGCAGCTTAGGGACAGGGTTCGAGCAGTACTTC | CASSLGTGFEQYF
NA | TRBJ2-7 | TRBV5-6 | TRBD2 | TGTGCCAGCAGCAGGCCGGGACTAGGCGGGGAGCAGTACTTC | CASSRPGLGGEQYF
NA | TRBJ2-3 | TRBV18 | NA | TGTGCCAGCTCCCACGGACAGAGCGGCACAGATACGCAGTATTTT | CASSHGQSGTDTQYF
NA | TRBJ2-4 | TRBV20-1 | TRBD1 | TGCAGTGCTCCTCAATTACAGGGGGCGGGAAACATTCAGTACTTC | CSAPQLQGAGNIQYF
NA | TRBJ2-6 | TRBV5-1 | NA | TGCGCCAGCAGCTTGGGCGTAGCCTCTGGGGCCAACGTCCTGACTTTC | CASSLGVASGANVLTF
many | TRBJ2-5 | TRBV6-5 | NA | TGTGCCAGCACTTCGACAGGCCCCCAAGAGACCCAGTACTTC | CASTSTGPQETQYF
NA | TRBJ1-1 | TRBV4-2 | NA | TGTGCCAGCAGCCAATATTGGGGGAGAGGCACTGAAGCTTTCTTT | CASSQYWGRGTEAFF
many | TRBJ2-3 | TRBV5-1 | NA | TGCGCCAGCAGCACCGGACTTTCGGATACGCAGTATTTT | CASSTGLSDTQYF
NA | TRBJ2-5 | TRBV6-5 | NA | TGTGCCAGCAGTTACCTGGGGGGCCAAGAGACCCAGTACTTC | CASSYLGGQETQYF
NA | TRBJ2-7 | TRBV12-3/TRBV12-4 | NA | TGTGCCAGCATGGAGGGCGGCTACGAGCAGTACTTC | CASMEGGYEQYF